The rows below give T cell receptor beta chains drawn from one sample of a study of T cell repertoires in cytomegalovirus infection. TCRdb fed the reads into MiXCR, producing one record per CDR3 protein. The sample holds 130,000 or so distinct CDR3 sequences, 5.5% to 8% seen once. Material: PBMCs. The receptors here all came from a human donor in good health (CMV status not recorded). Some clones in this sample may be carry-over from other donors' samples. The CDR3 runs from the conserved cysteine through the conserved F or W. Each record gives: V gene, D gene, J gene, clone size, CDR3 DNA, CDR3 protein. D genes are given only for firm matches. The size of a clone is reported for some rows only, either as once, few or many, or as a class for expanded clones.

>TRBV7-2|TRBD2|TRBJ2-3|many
TGTGCCAGCAGCTTCAGCGGGGGGCCAGGAGATACGCAGTATTTT
CASSFSGGPGDTQYF
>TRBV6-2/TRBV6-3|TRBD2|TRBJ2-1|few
TGTGCCAGCAGTTCATACAGCGGGGGACTATACAATGAGCAGTTCTTC
CASSSYSGGLYNEQFF
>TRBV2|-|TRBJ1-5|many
TGTGCCAGCAGTCGAGACAGGACCCGGGACGGTTCGGGCAATCAGCCCCAGCATTTT
CASSRDRTRDGSGNQPQHF
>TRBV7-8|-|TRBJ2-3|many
TGTGCCAGCAGCTTAGGGGGACCAAGAGGGGATACGCAGTATTTT
CASSLGGPRGDTQYF
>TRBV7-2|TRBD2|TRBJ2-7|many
TGTGCCAGCAGCACCACTAGCGGCGGGTCCTACGAGCAGTACTTC
CASSTTSGGSYEQYF
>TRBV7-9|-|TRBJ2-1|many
TGTGCCAGCAGCTCCTCTCCGGGGCCCCATGAGCAGTTCTTC
CASSSSPGPHEQFF
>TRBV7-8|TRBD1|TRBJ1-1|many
TGTGCCAGCAGCCCTGGGACAGGGAAACGGAACACTGAAGCTTTCTTT
CASSPGTGKRNTEAFF
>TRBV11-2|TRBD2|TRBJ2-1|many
TGTGCCAGCAGCTTACTATCGCGGGGGGGCGGTGAGCAGTTCTTC
CASSLLSRGGGEQFF
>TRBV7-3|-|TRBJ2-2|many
TGTGCCAGCAGCCCGATAGGCGCCACCGGGGAGCTGTTTTTT
CASSPIGATGELFF
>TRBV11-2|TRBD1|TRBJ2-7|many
TGTGCCAGCAGCTCTCCGGGACAGGGTTTCGAGCAGTACTTC
CASSSPGQGFEQYF
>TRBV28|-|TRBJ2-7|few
TGTGCCAGCAGTTTATTCAGGGCGCGAACCTACGAGCAGTACTTC
CASSLFRARTYEQYF
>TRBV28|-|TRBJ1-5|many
TGTGCCAGCAGTTTAACCTATAGGACAGCCAGCAATCAGCCCCAGCATTTT
CASSLTYRTASNQPQHF
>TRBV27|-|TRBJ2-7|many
TGTGCCAGCAGTTACAGAGACACCGGTTCGTACGAGCAGTACTTC
CASSYRDTGSYEQYF
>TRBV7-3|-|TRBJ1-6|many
TGTGCCAGCAGCTTACAGGGACCGAATTCACCCCTCCACTTT
CASSLQGPNSPLHF
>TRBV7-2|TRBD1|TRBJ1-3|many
TGTGCCAGCAGCTTAATTGGGACAGCGGTTAACACCATATATTTT
CASSLIGTAVNTIYF
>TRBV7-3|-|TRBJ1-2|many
TGTGCCAGCAGCCCCCGGGGGGCCGGTGACTATGGCTACACCTTC
CASSPRGAGDYGYTF
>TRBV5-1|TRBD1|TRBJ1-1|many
TGCGCCAGCAGCCTCAGACAGGGAATGAACACTGAAGCTTTCTTT
CASSLRQGMNTEAFF
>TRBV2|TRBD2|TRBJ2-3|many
TGTGCCAGCAGCCGCGGGGGGGATACGCAGTATTTT
CASSRGGDTQYF
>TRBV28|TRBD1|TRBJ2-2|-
TGTGCCAGCAGCTTAACAGGGGCCTACACCGGGGAGCTGTTTTTT
CASSLTGAYTGELFF
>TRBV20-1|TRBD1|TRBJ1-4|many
TGCAGTGCTAGATTGGGACAGGGGAGTGAAAAACTGTTTTTT
CSARLGQGSEKLFF
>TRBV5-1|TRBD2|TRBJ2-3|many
TGCGCCAGCAGCTTTAGCGGGGGCTACACAGATACGCAGTATTTT
CASSFSGGYTDTQYF
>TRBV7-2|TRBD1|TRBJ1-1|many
TGTGCCAGCAGCTTTTCGACAGGGTTCGCTTTCTTT
CASSFSTGFAFF
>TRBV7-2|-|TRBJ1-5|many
TGTGCCAGCAGCTTAGCGACGGGGGGAGATCAGCCCCAGCATTTT
CASSLATGGDQPQHF
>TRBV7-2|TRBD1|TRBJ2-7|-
TGTGCCAGCAGCAGGACAGGGGCCAACGAGCAGTACTTC
CASSRTGANEQYF
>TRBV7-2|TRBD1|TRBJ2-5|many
TGTGCCAGCAGTCTGGGTGACAGGGGTCGAGAGACCCAGTACTTC
CASSLGDRGRETQYF
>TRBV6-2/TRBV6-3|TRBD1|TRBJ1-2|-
TGTGCCAGCAGTTGGGACAGAAACTATGGCTACACCTTC
CASSWDRNYGYTF
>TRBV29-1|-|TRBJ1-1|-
TGCAGCGGGGGTCTGGGCCCGTACACTGAAGCTTTCTTT
CSGGLGPYTEAFF
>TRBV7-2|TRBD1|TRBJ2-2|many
TGTGCCAGCAGCTTGAGACAGGGCCGTGCCGGGGAGCTGTTTTTT
CASSLRQGRAGELFF
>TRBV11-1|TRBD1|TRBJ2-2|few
TGTGCCAGCAGCGACCGGGACAGGGGAAGAACCGGGGAGCTGTTTTTT
CASSDRDRGRTGELFF
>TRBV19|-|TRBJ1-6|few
TGTGCCAGTAGTCTGGGCCAGAATAATTCACCCCTCCACTTT
CASSLGQNNSPLHF
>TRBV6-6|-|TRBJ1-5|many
TGTGCCAGCAGTTACTCTCGGGCAGAGACGCAGCCCCAGCATTTT
CASSYSRAETQPQHF
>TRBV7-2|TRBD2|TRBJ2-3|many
TGTGCCAGCAGCTTAGTTAGCGGGGGAAGCACAGATACGCAGTATTTT
CASSLVSGGSTDTQYF
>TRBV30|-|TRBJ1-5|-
TGTGCCTGGGGGGTCGGGGGGCCCCAGCATTTT
CAWGVGGPQHF
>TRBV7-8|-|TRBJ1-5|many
TGTGCCAGCAGCTTACAGTTAAGGGGTGGGGTTTTCAATCAGCCCCAGCATTTT
CASSLQLRGGVFNQPQHF